Each of the 13 T cell receptor beta chains below was sequenced from the same sample in a study of response to subunit inactivated influenza vaccine. TCRdb called the RT-PCR reads again in MiXCR, with one record for every CDR3 protein. This repertoire shows some 500,000 distinct CDR3 sequences, approximately 12% found once; its top ten account for about 12%. The sequences come from PBMCs from blood, collected about 40 days after vaccination. These receptors originate from a man aged 50-59 years who received an inactivated influenza vaccine.

J is TRBJ2-7 and V is TRBV24-1, with 8 positions matching TRBD2. Germline CDR1 and CDR2: KGHDR and SFDVKD. With V trimmed by 7 bases and J by 7 bases, 11 bases remained unmatched. This CDR3 region has 14 residues. The CDR3 nucleotides read TGTGCCACCAGCTTAGCGGGAACATTGCTAGAGCAGTACTTC. Its protein is CATSLAGTLLEQYF.

This clonotype was detected only a few times. The chain uses TRBV9 and TRBJ2-1; D ambiguous. Trimming shortened V by 0 bases and J by 0 bases, and 13 bases separated the two germline ends. CDR3 length: 17 residues. CDR1 SGDLS and CDR2 YYNGEE come from the germline V gene. The CDR3 DNA follows: TGTGCCAGCAGCGTAGGCCCCGGGCTTCGCTCCTACAATGAGCAGTTCTTC. Protein sequence: CASSVGPGLRSYNEQFF.

This clonotype was detected many times. The J gene is TRBJ2-5, the V gene TRBV14, with TRBD2 identical over 10 bases. The ends lost 4 bases at V and 5 bases at J; junction bases unmatched: 10. Germline values: CDR1 SGHDN, CDR2 FVKESK. This CDR3 region has 16 residues. The CDR3 is CASSRWSSGRTETQYF. CDR3 nucleotides: TGTGCCAGCAGCCGATGGTCTAGCGGGAGAACGGAGACCCAGTACTTC.

This clonotype was observed a few times. The chain uses TRBV5-1 and TRBJ2-7, with D uncertain. V dropped 4 bases and J dropped 2 bases, with 19 bases sitting between them. From germline, CDR1 is SGHRS and CDR2 YFSETQ. CDR3 size: 16 residues. CDR3 protein: CASSMVGQAITYEQYF. The CDR3 DNA reads TGCGCCAGCAGCATGGTAGGGCAGGCGATTACCTACGAGCAGTACTTC.

This clonotype has a count of ten or more. The chain uses TRBV10-3 and TRBJ2-3; D gene unclear. V was clipped by 4 bases and J by 0 bases, with 5 bases between them. In germline, CDR1 is ENHRY, CDR2 SYGVKD. The CDR3 spans 13 residues. The CDR3 nucleotides read TGTGCCATCAGTGCCTACAGCACAGATACGCAGTATTTT. It specifies CAISAYSTDTQYF.

This clonotype was detected only a few times. In nucleotides, the CDR3 is TGTGCCAGCACCCAGCGATCCTACGAGCAGTACTTC. Its protein is CASTQRSYEQYF. The chain couples TRBV12-3 or TRBV12-4 to TRBJ2-7, with D unclear. This CDR3 spans 12 amino acids. V dropped 7 bases and J dropped 1 base, with 8 bases sitting between them.

This clonotype was seen many times. The rearrangement joins TRBV5-6 to TRBJ2-3; 11 bases are shared with TRBD2. The CDR3 has 16 amino acids. The V segment lost 0 bases and the J segment 6 bases; nucleotides outside the gene matches: 6. Germline lookup yields CDR1 SGHDT and CDR2 YYEEEE. The CDR3: CASSLELAGAGDTQYF. The CDR3 DNA is TGTGCCAGCAGCTTGGAACTAGCGGGGGCCGGGGATACGCAGTATTTT.

This clonotype was recorded many times. CDR3 loop: CASSQDLAGPGTDTQYF. CDR3 DNA sequence: TGCGCCAGCAGCCAAGATTTGGCGGGGCCTGGCACAGATACGCAGTATTTT. This rearrangement joins TRBV4-3 to TRBJ2-3; tentative D call: TRBD2 (6 bases). The germline V and J ends were trimmed by 0 bases and 1 base, with 14 bases remaining between them. The germline CDR1 and CDR2 sequences are LGHNA and YSLEER. This CDR3 has 17 amino acids.

This clonotype was picked up many times. The rearrangement joins TRBV24-1 to TRBJ1-2; D is unclear. Trimming stripped 4 bases from V and 4 bases from J, with 3 bases between. Germline assignment: CDR1 KGHDR and CDR2 SFDVKD. The CDR3 consists of 11 residues. CDR3 residues: CATSDPYGYTF. CDR3 nucleotide sequence: TGTGCCACCAGTGACCCCTATGGCTACACCTTC.

This clonotype was counted ten times or more. The V call is TRBV6-5, the J call TRBJ2-1, with TRBD2 matching 8 bases. CDR1 and CDR2 from the germline V gene are MNHEY and SVGAGI. Trimming at V came to 0 bases and at J to 8 bases, leaving 12 bases not matched to a gene. The CDR3 covers 17 residues. CDR3 in amino acids: CASSYSIYRGGTDEQFF. DNA for the CDR3: TGTGCCAGCAGTTACTCGATTTACCGGGGGGGAACCGATGAGCAGTTCTTC.

This rearrangement joins TRBV20-1 to TRBJ2-5; 8 bases map to TRBD2. Germline loops: CDR1 DFQATT, CDR2 SNEGSKA (reference sequence). V shed 1 base and J 4 bases; nucleotides not matched to a gene: 11. The CDR3 spans 16 residues. The CDR3 DNA reads as TGCAGTGCTAGAGCCACGGGGGGGGGCGGGATAGAGACCCAGTACTTC. Protein sequence: CSARATGGGGIETQYF.

The chain couples TRBV12-3 or TRBV12-4 to TRBJ1-5, with D perhaps TRBD1 (5 bases). The CDR3 consists of 15 residues. The germline V and J ends were trimmed by 3 bases and 6 bases, with 15 bases remaining between them. The CDR3 reads CASSFTDDGTQPQHF. CDR3 DNA sequence: TGTGCCAGCAGTTTCACCGATGACGGGACTCAGCCCCAGCATTTT.

The chain employs TRBV7-9 and TRBJ2-1; possibly TRBD1 for D (6 bases). CDR1 SEHNR and CDR2 FQNEAQ come from the germline V gene (reference sequence). The CDR3 runs 16 residues. V was cut by 0 bases and J by 1 base, with 10 bases left in between. The CDR3 DNA reads as TGTGCCAGCAGCTTAGCAGGGACACTTTCCTACAATGAGCAGTTCTTC. Protein sequence: CASSLAGTLSYNEQFF.